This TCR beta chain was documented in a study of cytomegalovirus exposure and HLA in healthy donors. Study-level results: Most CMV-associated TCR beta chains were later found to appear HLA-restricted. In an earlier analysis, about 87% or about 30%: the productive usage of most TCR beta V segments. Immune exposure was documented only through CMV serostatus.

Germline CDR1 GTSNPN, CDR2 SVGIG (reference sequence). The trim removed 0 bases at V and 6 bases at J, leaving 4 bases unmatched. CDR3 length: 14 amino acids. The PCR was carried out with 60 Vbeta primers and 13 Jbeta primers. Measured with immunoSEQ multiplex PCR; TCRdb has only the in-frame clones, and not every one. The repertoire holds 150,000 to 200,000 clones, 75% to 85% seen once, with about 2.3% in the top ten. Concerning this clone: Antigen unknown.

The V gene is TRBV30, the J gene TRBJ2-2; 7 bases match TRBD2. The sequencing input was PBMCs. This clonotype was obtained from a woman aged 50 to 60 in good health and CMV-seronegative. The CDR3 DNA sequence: TGTGCCTGGAGTGTACAAGGGAGGGCCGGGGAGCTGTTTTTT. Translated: CAWSVQGRAGELFF.